The next 13 T cell receptor beta chains were all read from a single sample in a study of molecular identifiers for immune sequencing clone quantification. TCRdb passed the PCR reads through MiXCR, listing each CDR3 protein once. The sample includes approximately 20,000 distinct CDR3 sequences, roughly 20% of them seen just once. The sample consisted of naive CD8+ T cells from blood, with Jurkat cell RNA spiked in. Indicated subset: FACS-sorted CD8+CD4-CCR7+CD45RA+ naive T cells. Receptor source: a human donor in good health. Some libraries in this study had Jurkat cell RNA spiked in.

Comments on this clonotype: It may be a read error: a sequence one base away is much more abundant. The V call is TRBV7-9, the J call TRBJ2-7; D gene ambiguous. From germline, CDR1 is SEHNR and CDR2 FQNEAQ (reference sequence). The CDR3 has 14 residues. CDR3 in DNA: TGTGCCAGCAGCTCATACACCAGCTCCTACGAGCGGTACTTC. Translated: CASSSYTSSYERYF.

This clonotype showed up just a few times. This chain connects TRBV9 to TRBJ1-2, with TRBD1 as a possible D gene (6 bases). CDR3 length equals 15 residues. The V end lost 4 bases, the J end lost 4 bases, and 17 bases lay between the germline ends. Germline V gives CDR1 SGDLS, CDR2 YYNGEE. The CDR3 is CASSTRQDVTYGYTF. The DNA for the CDR3 is TGTGCCAGCAGCACCCGACAGGACGTCACCTATGGCTACACCTTC.

This clonotype showed up just a few times. A single base separates this from a much larger clone, so it may be a read error. V usage is TRBV27 and J usage is TRBJ2-7; 10 positions agree with TRBD2. From germline, CDR1 is MNHEY and CDR2 SMNVEV (reference sequence). The length of the CDR3 is 17 residues. The CDR3 here is CVSSSIAGGRRSYEQYF. CDR3 coding DNA: TGTGTCAGCAGCTCGATAGCGGGAGGCCGACGCTCCTACGAGCAGTACTTC.

This clonotype was picked up a small number of times. The V and J genes are TRBV15 and TRBJ1-4; tentatively, D is TRBD1 (5 bases). Trimming left V 7 bases short and J 7 bases short, with 16 bases between. The CDR3 is 14 residues long. Germline values: CDR1 LNHNV, CDR2 YYDKDF (reference sequence). CDR3 sequence (DNA): TGTGCCACCAACGGAGACAGAAAGCTTGAAAAACTGTTTTTT. This codes for CATNGDRKLEKLFF.

J is TRBJ2-1 and V is TRBV20-1; 8 bases fit TRBD2. Germline V gene lookup returns CDR1 DFQATT and CDR2 SNEGSKA (reference sequence). The CDR3 contains 15 residues. V was pared by 4 bases and J by 8 bases, with 13 bases of the junction left unmatched. The CDR3 loop reads CSATGPGTRLDEQFF. Here the CDR3 DNA reads TGCAGTGCTACCGGTCCCGGGACTAGACTCGATGAGCAGTTCTTC.

This clonotype was observed once. The chain employs TRBV5-8 and TRBJ2-7; D uncertain. The length of the CDR3 is 14 residues. CDR1 and CDR2 (germline): SGHTS, YDEGEE. V was pared by 6 bases and J by 0 bases, with 13 bases between. The CDR3 loop is CASIPWAFSYEQYF. CDR3 DNA: TGTGCCAGCATCCCCTGGGCCTTCTCCTACGAGCAGTACTTC.

This clonotype has ten or more counts. The chain combines TRBV7-3 with TRBJ1-5; unclear D gene. This CDR3 region has 15 residues. Trimming left V 4 bases short and J 6 bases short, with 16 bases between. Germline CDR1 and CDR2: SGHTA and FQGTGA. The CDR3 region is CASSSRGFLAQPQHF. The DNA for the CDR3 is TGTGCCAGCAGCTCACGTGGTTTTTTGGCTCAGCCCCAGCATTTT.

This clonotype was counted ten times or more. The rearrangement joins TRBV9 to TRBJ1-2; a possible D gene is TRBD1 (5 bases). V was pared by 3 bases and J by 3 bases, with 12 bases between. CDR3 length: 14 residues. Germline assignment: CDR1 SGDLS and CDR2 YYNGEE. The CDR3: CASSASGTDYGYTF. The CDR3 nucleotides are TGTGCCAGCAGCGCATCCGGGACCGACTATGGCTACACCTTC.

In its sample, this clonotype was seen many times. The chain links TRBV28 to TRBJ2-7, with D tentatively TRBD1 or TRBD2 (5 bases each). CDR1 is MDHEN, CDR2 SYDVKM, per germline. This CDR3 spans 14 amino acids. Trimming pared 3 bases from V and 0 bases from J, leaving 9 bases between. CDR3 sequence: CASSLWDRSYEQYF. The CDR3 DNA sequence: TGTGCCAGCAGTTTGTGGGACCGCTCCTACGAGCAGTACTTC.

This clonotype occurred many times. The chain recombines TRBV12-3 or TRBV12-4 with TRBJ2-7; 10 bases are a match to TRBD2. This CDR3 is built from 14 residues. V lost 5 bases, J lost 3 bases, and 4 bases stayed unmatched. CDR3 loop: CASSPGTSDYEQYF. The CDR3 DNA is TGTGCCAGCAGTCCAGGGACTAGCGACTACGAGCAGTACTTC.

This clonotype was found many times. The chain recombines TRBV20-1 with TRBJ2-1; D might be TRBD1 or TRBD2, each matching 6 bases. The CDR3 contains 15 residues. V was clipped by 4 bases and J by 9 bases, with 22 bases between them. Germline V gives CDR1 DFQATT, CDR2 SNEGSKA (reference sequence). In DNA, the CDR3 is TGCAGTGCTACCCCGGGACAAAGACTAGAGGGTGAGCAGTTCTTC. Encoded protein: CSATPGQRLEGEQFF.

This clonotype was picked up a small number of times. The rearrangement uses TRBV2 and TRBJ2-1, with 12 bases that match TRBD2. Germline CDR1 and CDR2: SNHLY and FYNNEI. The CDR3 extends over 16 amino acids. Trimming took 9 bases from V and 4 from J; bases not matched to a gene: 10. The DNA for the CDR3 is TGTGCCAGAGAGTGGGGACTAGCGGGTGGGTACAATGAGCAGTTCTTC. Translation: CAREWGLAGGYNEQFF.

This clonotype was found a few times. V is TRBV28 and J is TRBJ2-7; a weak D match, TRBD2 (6 bases). This CDR3 is 19 amino acids long. The V and J ends lost 2 bases and 3 bases respectively, with 26 bases between them. In germline, CDR1 is MDHEN, CDR2 SYDVKM. CDR3 residues: CASSLKRLDNRMFRYEQYF. The CDR3 DNA reads TGTGCCAGCAGTTTAAAGAGACTAGACAATCGTATGTTTCGCTACGAGCAGTACTTC.